Each of the 28 T cell receptor beta chains below was sequenced from the same sample in a study of identical twins. TCRdb ran MiXCR on the 5' RACE reads and lists one entry per CDR3 protein. The table lists more than 600,000 distinct CDR3 sequences, roughly 20% of them singletons. The data were also submitted as part of a second study, on T cells expressing NK-cell markers.

The sample consisted of PBMCs. Receptors were obtained from a woman between 18 and 29 years old in good health.

This clonotype was detected a few times. The chain couples TRBV7-9 to TRBJ2-1, with D possibly TRBD2 on 6 matching bases. V lost 3 bases, J lost 9 bases, and 18 bases lay in between. The germline CDR1 and CDR2 sequences are SEHNR and FQNEAQ (reference sequence). The CDR3 spans 15 residues. Here the CDR3 reads CASSLTSGVGSEQFF. The CDR3 nucleotides read TGTGCCAGCAGCTTGACGTCGGGAGTAGGTAGTGAGCAGTTCTTC.

The chain carries TRBV6-1 and TRBJ2-3; TRBD2 matches at 8 bases. Germline-derived CDR1 and CDR2 are MNHNS and SASEGT. The CDR3 is 15 residues long. V lost 4 bases to trimming and J lost 5 bases; unmatched junction nucleotides: 8. CDR3 nucleotides: TGTGCCAGCAGTGGCAGCGGGAGAGGTATAGATACGCAGTATTTT. This sequence encodes CASSGSGRGIDTQYF.

The chain joins TRBV5-1 to TRBJ2-1; tentatively, D is TRBD2 (6 bases). Per germline, CDR1 SGHRS and CDR2 YFSETQ. V gave up 0 bases and J gave up 0 bases, with 10 bases separating them. CDR3 length: 16 amino acids. CDR3: CASSLGEDFSYNEQFF. The DNA of the CDR3 is TGCGCCAGCAGCTTGGGGGAGGACTTCTCCTACAATGAGCAGTTCTTC.

J is TRBJ1-2 and V is TRBV5-8; D is unclear. Trimming cost V 8 bases and J 4 bases, with 18 bases left between them. Looked up from germline, CDR1 is SGHTS and CDR2 is YDEGEE. The CDR3 contains 14 residues. CDR3 amino acids: CASNPPGHTYGYTF. The CDR3 DNA follows: TGTGCCAGTAACCCCCCCGGTCATACCTATGGCTACACCTTC.

This clonotype was seen a handful of times. This rearrangement joins TRBV11-1 to TRBJ1-2; possibly TRBD1 for D (5 bases). The germline gives CDR1 SGHAT, CDR2 FQDESV (reference sequence). The germline V and J ends were trimmed by 3 bases and 4 bases, with 21 bases remaining between them. The CDR3 is 17 residues long. The CDR3 region is CASSFCIRGARSYGYTF. CDR3 nucleotide sequence: TGTGCCAGCAGCTTTTGCATACGAGGGGCGCGTAGCTATGGCTACACCTTC.

This clonotype was counted a few times. The chain carries TRBV10-3 and TRBJ1-5; D is unresolved. Trimming took off 8 bases at V and 4 bases at J, with 9 bases between the two ends. This CDR3 region has 12 residues. Germline loops: CDR1 ENHRY, CDR2 SYGVKD. CDR3 residues: CAIRDTNQPQHF. In DNA, the CDR3 is TGTGCCATCCGAGATACTAATCAGCCCCAGCATTTT.

The chain combines TRBV3-1 with TRBJ2-7; a possible D gene is TRBD2 (5 bases). The CDR3 consists of 14 residues. The V end was cut by 4 bases, the J end by 2 bases, with 12 bases between. Germline V gene sequence: CDR1 LGHDT, CDR2 YNNKEL (reference sequence). CDR3 in DNA: TGTGCCAGCAGCCCATTCGGGGATACCTACGAGCAGTACTTC. It is translated as CASSPFGDTYEQYF.

This chain joins TRBV5-1 and TRBJ2-7; tentatively, D is TRBD2 (5 bases). The germline CDR1 and CDR2 sequences are SGHRS and YFSETQ. Trimming took off 4 bases at V and 0 bases at J, with 14 bases between the two ends. This CDR3 has 15 amino acids. DNA of the CDR3: TGCGCCAGCAGCACCGGGATGACTATCTCCTACGAGCAGTACTTC. This encodes CASSTGMTISYEQYF.

This clonotype was seen repeatedly, ten times or more. The gene calls are TRBV5-1 and TRBJ2-1; 11 nucleotides match TRBD1. V dropped 2 bases and J dropped 6; count of bases not matched to a gene: 1. This CDR3 is built from 14 residues. The V gene's germline CDR1 is SGHRS and CDR2 YFSETQ. CDR3 amino acids: CASSFGTGGNEQFF. In DNA form, the CDR3 reads TGCGCCAGCAGCTTCGGGACAGGGGGCAATGAGCAGTTCTTC.

This clonotype was found a few times. The chain uses TRBV5-6 and TRBJ2-6; D unresolved. The germline gives CDR1 SGHDT, CDR2 YYEEEE. This CDR3 has 15 residues. V was clipped by 2 bases and J by 0 bases, with 6 bases between them. The CDR3 here is CASSFGVSGANVLTF. The CDR3 nucleotides read TGTGCCAGCAGCTTTGGAGTCTCTGGGGCCAACGTCCTGACTTTC.

Only a few counts were recorded for this clonotype. The chain links TRBV12-3 or TRBV12-4 to TRBJ2-3; TRBD2 matches at 11 bases. The CDR3 contains 14 residues. Unmatched junction bases numbered 5, after V lost 6 bases and J lost 6 bases. CDR3 bases: TGTGCCAGCAGGCTAGCGGGAGGAGGGGATACGCAGTATTTT. It yields the protein CASRLAGGGDTQYF.

This clonotype was picked up a small number of times. This chain uses TRBV20-1 with TRBJ2-7; tentative D call: TRBD1 (6 bases). The CDR3 runs to 13 residues. Germline V lookup: CDR1 DFQATT, CDR2 SNEGSKA (reference sequence). V was shortened by 0 bases and J by 5 bases, with 11 bases between the two germline ends. CDR3 region: CSARDYRVHEQYF. CDR3 DNA sequence: TGCAGTGCTAGAGATTACAGGGTTCACGAGCAGTACTTC.

This chain joins TRBV9 and TRBJ1-1; TRBD1 is a possible D gene (5 bases). The V gene's germline CDR1 is SGDLS and CDR2 YYNGEE. V gave up 3 bases and J gave up 7 bases, with 19 bases separating them. The CDR3 is 15 amino acids. CDR3 sequence reads: CASSETGRRTHEAFF. The CDR3 nucleotides are TGTGCCAGCAGCGAAACGGGACGGAGGACCCATGAAGCTTTCTTT.

There are many counts of this clonotype. Here the CDR3 reads CASSYSGQGSYNEQFF. CDR3 DNA: TGTGCCAGCAGTTACTCTGGACAGGGGTCCTACAATGAGCAGTTCTTC. This chain links TRBV6-5 with TRBJ2-1, with 9 bases aligning to TRBD1. Germline V lookup: CDR1 MNHEY, CDR2 SVGAGI. The CDR3 is 16 residues long. V lost 0 bases, J lost 1 base, and 1 base stayed unmatched.

The chain has TRBV12-3 or TRBV12-4 and TRBJ2-7; D gene uncertain. Between the trimmed V and J ends, which lost 6 bases and 5 bases, there was a span of 11 bases. The CDR3 is 12 amino acids. The CDR3 coding sequence is TGTGCCAGCAGCTCTAGAATCCACGAGCAGTACTTC. Translation gives CASSSRIHEQYF.

The rearrangement uses TRBV10-3 and TRBJ2-3; D not resolved. Germline CDR1 is ENHRY and CDR2 is SYGVKD. The CDR3 covers 14 residues. The V gene lost 2 bases and the J gene lost 2 bases, with 8 bases spanning the gap. The CDR3 protein is CAISERQNTDTQYF. The CDR3 DNA follows: TGTGCCATCAGTGAGCGGCAGAACACAGATACGCAGTATTTT.

Many counts were recorded for this clonotype. CDR3 nucleotides: TGCAGCGTTGTAAGCGACAGCGGCCTAAGCTACACCTTC. Protein product: CSVVSDSGLSYTF. The chain joins TRBV29-1 to TRBJ1-2; TRBD1 might be the D (5 bases). In germline, CDR1 is SQVTM, CDR2 ANQGSEA. Trimming took off 4 bases at V and 9 bases at J, with 18 bases between the two ends. The CDR3 is 13 amino acids.

The rearrangement uses TRBV20-1 and TRBJ2-1; 12 bases align to TRBD2. The V and J ends lost 5 bases and 7 bases, in that order; junction bases with no gene match: 9. The CDR3 consists of 15 residues. The germline V gene encodes CDR1 DFQATT and CDR2 SNEGSKA (reference sequence). CDR3 coding DNA: TGCAGTGCTGGCGTGACTAGCGGGAGAGGGAATGAGCAGTTCTTC. This encodes CSAGVTSGRGNEQFF.

The chain combines TRBV7-6 with TRBJ2-1; 10 nucleotides line up with TRBD1. The germline gives CDR1 SGHVS, CDR2 FNYEAQ. This CDR3 region has 15 residues. Germline trimming cut 5 bases from V and 7 bases from J; bases unmatched to any gene: 8. The CDR3 DNA follows: TGTGCCAGCAGCACCTGGACAGGGGGGAGTAATGAGCAGTTCTTC. This sequence encodes CASSTWTGGSNEQFF. Based on the CDR3 plus reference TRBV7-6 and TRBJ2-1, the full variable domain is GAGVSQSPRYKVTKRGQDVALRCDPISGHVSLYWYRQALGQGPEFLTYFNYEAQQDKSGLPNDRFSAERPEGSISTLTIQRTEQRDSAMYRCASSTWTGGSNEQFFGPGTRLTVL.

The chain links TRBV20-1 to TRBJ2-3; weak D call: TRBD2 (6 bases). Germline V CDR1 and CDR2: DFQATT, SNEGSKA (reference sequence). Trimming took off 5 bases at V and 7 bases at J, with 19 bases between the two ends. The CDR3 has 14 residues. The CDR3: CSASPGTGIHTQYF. The CDR3 nucleotides read TGCAGTGCTTCACCCGGGACTGGAATCCATACGCAGTATTTT.

This clonotype occurred a few times. This chain uses TRBV5-6 with TRBJ2-7, with 8 bases fitting TRBD2. This CDR3 has 14 residues. CDR1 and CDR2 (germline): SGHDT, YYEEEE. Trimming at V came to 3 bases and at J to 6 bases, leaving 8 bases not matched to a gene. The CDR3 DNA reads as TGTGCCAGCAGCTCCGGGACTAGTGCGGTCGAGCAGTACTTC. It encodes CASSSGTSAVEQYF.

The chain employs TRBV29-1 and TRBJ2-3; D uncertain. V shed 3 bases and J shed 2 bases, with 9 bases lying between them. Germline CDR1 is SQVTM and CDR2 is ANQGSEA. This CDR3 has 13 residues. The CDR3 sequence: CSVETTNTDTQYF. DNA of the CDR3: TGCAGCGTTGAGACGACCAACACAGATACGCAGTATTTT.

The rearrangement links TRBV6-6 to TRBJ2-7; maybe TRBD2 (7 bases). Trimming shortened V by 8 bases and J by 3 bases, and 11 bases separated the two germline ends. The CDR3 length is 12 residues. Germline assignment: CDR1 MNHNY and CDR2 SVGAGI (reference sequence). The CDR3 DNA is TGTGCCAGCCGGGGGGCCCACTACGAGCAGTACTTC. Amino acid sequence: CASRGAHYEQYF.

The table lists this clonotype with a few counts. The chain uses TRBV4-3 and TRBJ2-3; a weak D match, TRBD2 (6 bases). This CDR3 comprises 17 residues. V gave up 0 bases and J gave up 1 base, with 14 bases separating them. Germline V gene lookup returns CDR1 LGHNA and CDR2 YSLEER. CDR3 bases: TGCGCCAGCAGCCAAGATCCAGCGGGCGTAGGCACAGATACGCAGTATTTT. Its protein is CASSQDPAGVGTDTQYF.

This clonotype was observed a few times. The chain joins TRBV29-1 to TRBJ2-5; 8 nucleotides align to TRBD1. CDR1 and CDR2 (germline): SQVTM, ANQGSEA. The CDR3 is 14 residues long. V shed 7 bases, J shed 4 bases, and the junction held 11 bases outside the gene matches. This CDR3 is CSAQGALGGETQYF. The CDR3 DNA sequence: TGCAGCGCTCAGGGGGCGCTGGGTGGAGAGACCCAGTACTTC.

The J gene is TRBJ2-1, the V gene TRBV5-1, with 10 bases aligning to TRBD2. Unmatched junction bases numbered 13, after V lost 1 base and J lost 0 bases. Germline V gene lookup returns CDR1 SGHRS and CDR2 YFSETQ. The CDR3 loop spans 20 amino acids. The CDR3 DNA reads TGCGCCAGCAGCTTGAGGCCGGGACTAGCGAACTGGAGCTCCTACAATGAGCAGTTCTTC. Its protein is CASSLRPGLANWSSYNEQFF.

This clonotype was seen only a few times. This CDR3 reads CASKNRGTANTEAFF. Written as DNA, the CDR3 is TGCGCCAGCAAAAACCGGGGGACAGCGAACACTGAAGCTTTCTTT. This sequence joins TRBV5-1 and TRBJ1-1; 7 bases match TRBD1. Germline V gives CDR1 SGHRS, CDR2 YFSETQ. V lost 6 bases to trimming and J lost 1 base; unmatched junction nucleotides: 9. The CDR3 is 15 residues long.

This clonotype was seen more than once but under ten times. For the CDR3, the DNA is TGTGCCAGCAGGGGAAGGGGCGCACTTAATGAAAAACTGTTTTTT. This sequence encodes CASRGRGALNEKLFF. V gene TRBV11-2 combines with J gene TRBJ1-4, with D perhaps matching TRBD1 (5 bases). Trimming cost V 6 bases and J 4 bases, with 15 bases left between them. This CDR3 is 15 amino acids long. Germline V gene lookup returns CDR1 SGHAT and CDR2 FQNNGV.